The 22 T cell receptor beta chains below all came from one sample that was sequenced in a study of T-cell memory formation after mild COVID-19. TCRdb redid the calling of the 5' RACE reads with MiXCR, one entry per CDR3 protein. In the table there are 350,000 or so distinct CDR3 sequences, 10% to 15% of which are singletons. The sample taken for sequencing was PBMCs or a T cell subset sorted from them (not recorded which). These receptors all stem from a man between 18 and 35 years old who had mild COVID-19 (a few samples of this study predate the infection). Cell type and time point are not known.

The chain employs TRBV7-2 and TRBJ2-2; tentatively, D is TRBD1 (6 bases). V was clipped by 1 base and J by 4 bases, with 10 bases between them. CDR1 and CDR2 (germline): SGHTA, FQGNSA. The CDR3 has 15 residues. The CDR3 DNA reads as TGTGCCAGCAGCTTAGGGGCCAGGGGCACCGGGGAGCTGTTTTTT. As protein: CASSLGARGTGELFF. The full variable domain, with the rest looked up from reference TRBV7-2 and TRBJ2-2, is GAGVSQSPSNKVTEKGKDVELRCDPISGHTALYWYRQSLGQGLEFLIYFQGNSAPDKSGLPSDRFSAERTGGSVSTLTIQRTQQEDSAVYLCASSLGARGTGELFFGEGSRLTVL.

This clonotype was seen a few times. V is TRBV7-9 and J is TRBJ2-1, with 8 nucleotides matching TRBD2. CDR1 SEHNR and CDR2 FQNEAQ come from the germline V gene (reference sequence). V trimming: 4 bases; J trimming: 3 bases; junction bases outside the gene matches: 5. The CDR3 has 15 amino acids. CDR3 nucleotide sequence: TGTGCCAGCAGCTCGATAGCGGGAAACTACAATGAGCAGTTCTTC. Translation gives CASSSIAGNYNEQFF.

Details on this clonotype: One end of the junction is discordant with germline, which a read error may explain. The gene calls are TRBV2 and TRBJ1-5, with D possibly TRBD1 on 6 matching bases. The germline V gene encodes CDR1 SNHLY and CDR2 FYNNEI. There are 13 residues in the CDR3. CDR3 DNA: TGTGCCAGCAGGGGGGACATCAATCAGACCCAGCATTTT. Encoded protein: CASRGDINQTQHF.

Remarks on this clonotype: Since no conserved phenylalanine or tryptophan closes the CDR3, a read error is the likely cause. Because the CDR3's place on the DNA is in doubt, the DNA is left out and the CDR3 is given as listed by TCRdb. The rearrangement joins TRBV7-9 to TRBJ2-7; TRBD2, the table's D call, was not compared with the DNA. Per the germline V gene, CDR1 is SEHNR and CDR2 is FQNEAQ (reference sequence). Ends included, the CDR3 has 12 residues. The chain's CDR3 is CASSVTAGHPTT.

This clonotype has just a few counts. The rearrangement links TRBV7-8 to TRBJ2-5; D gene unclear. Germline V lookup: CDR1 SGHVS, CDR2 FQNEAQ. This CDR3 comprises 14 residues. V lost 2 bases and J 0 bases, leaving 7 bases between the germline ends. CDR3 region: CASSLQVDQETQYF. CDR3 DNA sequence: TGTGCCAGCAGCTTACAAGTGGACCAAGAGACCCAGTACTTC.

V usage is TRBV3-1 and J usage is TRBJ1-1, with a possible D match to TRBD1 (6 bases). This CDR3 spans 13 amino acids. Germline V CDR1 and CDR2: LGHDT, YNNKEL (reference sequence). Trimming took 9 bases from V and 4 from J, leaving 15 bases between them. The CDR3 loop is CAREDRLSTEAFF. In nucleotides, the CDR3 is TGTGCCAGAGAGGACAGATTGAGCACTGAAGCTTTCTTT. The full variable domain, with the rest looked up from reference TRBV3-1 and TRBJ1-1, is DTAVSQTPKYLVTQMGNDKSIKCEQNLGHDTMYWYKQDSKKFLKIMFSYNNKELIINETVPNRFSPKSPDKAHLNLHINSLELGDSAVYFCAREDRLSTEAFFGQGTRLTVV.

Only a few counts were recorded for this clonotype. The chain uses TRBV11-2 and TRBJ2-3, with 8 bases lining up with TRBD2. The CDR3 spans 17 residues. The V and J ends lost 5 bases and 0 bases, in that order; junction bases with no gene match: 10. CDR1 is SGHAT, CDR2 FQNNGV, per germline. CDR3 region: CASSPLSLAGSTDTQYF. In DNA, the CDR3 is TGTGCCAGCAGCCCACTTTCTTTAGCGGGGAGCACAGATACGCAGTATTTT.

The J gene is TRBJ2-2, the V gene TRBV7-9; 12 bases line up with TRBD1. CDR1 SEHNR and CDR2 FQNEAQ come from the germline V gene (reference sequence). The CDR3 has 19 residues. V dropped 5 bases and J dropped 7; count of bases not matched to a gene: 17. The CDR3 reads CASSRDRGRTVDIIGELFF. CDR3 in DNA: TGTGCCAGCAGCCGGGACAGGGGGCGAACGGTCGACATCATCGGGGAGCTGTTTTTT. The entire variable domain, with the rest obtained from reference TRBV7-9 and TRBJ2-2, is as follows: DTGVSQNPRHKITKRGQNVTFRCDPISEHNRLYWYRQTLGQGPEFLTYFQNEAQLEKSRLLSDRFSAERPKGSFSTLEIQRTEQGDSAMYLCASSRDRGRTVDIIGELFFGEGSRLTVL.

The genes are TRBV6-5 and TRBJ1-2; 11 nucleotides line up with TRBD1. Germline V gene lookup returns CDR1 MNHEY and CDR2 SVGAGI. This CDR3 contains 14 residues. The V gene end was trimmed by 6 bases and the J gene end by 8 bases; junction bases not matched to a gene: 8. CDR3 sequence reads: CASRKDRGRSGYTF. The DNA for the CDR3 is TGTGCCAGCAGAAAGGACAGGGGGCGCAGCGGCTACACCTTC.

The V gene is TRBV5-7, the J gene TRBJ1-1; unclear D gene. TRBV5-7 belongs to the ORF category, with a function that is uncertain. The germline V and J ends were trimmed by 3 bases and 4 bases, with 13 bases remaining between them. The CDR3 has 14 residues. CDR3: CASSWWMVGTEAFF. CDR3 sequence (DNA): TGTGCCAGCAGCTGGTGGATGGTCGGCACTGAAGCTTTCTTT.

The CDR3 protein is CASSLREGGTQYF. The CDR3 DNA follows: TGTGCCAGCAGCCTACGCGAGGGAGGGACCCAGTACTTC. This chain joins TRBV6-5 and TRBJ2-5, with D perhaps matching TRBD2 (6 bases). The CDR3 consists of 13 residues. Per germline, CDR1 MNHEY and CDR2 SVGAGI. V was trimmed by 6 bases and J by 7 bases, leaving 15 bases between them.

The V gene is TRBV7-2, the J gene TRBJ2-3, with D perhaps TRBD1 (6 bases). The CDR3 loop spans 15 amino acids. Germline V gene sequence: CDR1 SGHTA, CDR2 FQGNSA. V was shortened by 2 bases and J by 0 bases, with 9 bases between the two germline ends. The CDR3 DNA follows: TGTGCCAGCAGCTTATGGGGGCCAAGCACAGATACGCAGTATTTT. Amino acids: CASSLWGPSTDTQYF.

This clonotype was seen only a few times. The chain uses TRBV7-9 and TRBJ2-7; D gene unclear. CDR1 is SEHNR, CDR2 FQNEAQ, per germline (reference sequence). The CDR3 covers 13 residues. Trimming removed 5 bases at V and 4 bases at J, with 12 bases between. The DNA for the CDR3 is TGTGCCAGCAGCGAAACGGGCGATTACGAGCAGTACTTC. Translation gives CASSETGDYEQYF.

This clonotype was counted between two and nine times. V gene TRBV6-5 combines with J gene TRBJ2-2, with D uncertain. Deletions cut 2 bases from V and 6 bases from J, with 7 bases between. CDR3 length equals 13 residues. Germline V CDR1 and CDR2: MNHEY, SVGAGI. Written as DNA, the CDR3 is TGTGCCAGCAGTTACGGCGTTGCCGGGGAGCTGTTTTTT. Amino acid sequence: CASSYGVAGELFF.

The V call is TRBV4-1, the J call TRBJ2-3; 12 nucleotides line up with TRBD2. CDR1 and CDR2 from the germline V gene are MGHRA and YSYEKL. This CDR3 is 16 amino acids long. The ends lost 1 base at V and 2 bases at J; junction bases unmatched: 1. CDR3 protein: CASSQGLAGVTDTQYF. As DNA, the CDR3 is TGCGCCAGCAGCCAAGGACTAGCGGGGGTCACAGATACGCAGTATTTT.

The CDR3 here is CASSVERSSYNEQFF. The CDR3 DNA is TGTGCCAGCAGCGTAGAGCGGAGCTCCTACAATGAGCAGTTCTTC. The V and J genes are TRBV9 and TRBJ2-1; tentatively, D is TRBD2 (5 bases). CDR1 and CDR2 (germline): SGDLS, YYNGEE. The CDR3 has 15 residues. V was pared by 0 bases and J by 0 bases, with 7 bases between.

This chain joins TRBV7-9 and TRBJ2-3; D not resolved. Germline CDR1 and CDR2: SEHNR and FQNEAQ (reference sequence). The CDR3 is 15 amino acids. V was trimmed by 2 bases and J by 2 bases, leaving 11 bases between them. The CDR3 region is CASSLPGRTTDTQYF. DNA of the CDR3: TGTGCCAGCAGCTTACCCGGGCGGACCACAGATACGCAGTATTTT.

This chain connects TRBV7-2 to TRBJ2-5, with 11 bases identical to TRBD1. The better agreement between TRBJ2-1 and the DNA end casts doubt on the J call. CDR3 size: 16 residues. Germline-derived CDR1 and CDR2 are SGHTA and FQGNSA. As DNA, the CDR3 is TGTGCCAGCAGCTTAAAACCGGGACAGGGGGGCAATGAGCAGTTCTTC. This translates into CASSLKPGQGGNEQFF.

This clonotype ranks as medium-sized. This rearrangement joins TRBV7-2 to TRBJ2-2; D not resolved. Germline CDR1 and CDR2: SGHTA and FQGNSA. Trimming took 3 bases from V and 2 from J, leaving 10 bases between them. CDR3 length: 15 residues. The CDR3 loop reads CASSFIQVNTGELFF. CDR3 DNA sequence: TGTGCCAGCAGCTTTATCCAGGTCAACACCGGGGAGCTGTTTTTT.

The chain joins TRBV12-3 or TRBV12-4 to TRBJ1-4; D unclear. The ends were cut back, 1 base at V and 12 bases at J, with 15 bases in the middle. The CDR3 spans 14 residues. CDR3: CASSLVRGRTELFF. CDR3 DNA: TGTGCCAGCAGTTTAGTTCGAGGCAGGACGGAACTGTTTTTT.

There are a few counts of this clonotype. The rearrangement links TRBV3-1 to TRBJ2-3; D is uncertain. The germline gives CDR1 LGHDT, CDR2 YNNKEL (reference sequence). V gave up 4 bases and J gave up 4 bases, with 12 bases separating them. The CDR3 contains 14 residues. Here the CDR3 DNA reads TGTGCCAGCAGCCTAGGTATTTTCGCAGATACGCAGTATTTT. Protein: CASSLGIFADTQYF.

The rearrangement joins TRBV30 to TRBJ2-3, with 9 bases lining up with TRBD2. This CDR3 has 14 amino acids. Germline trimming cut 3 bases from V and 2 bases from J; bases unmatched to any gene: 3. Germline-derived CDR1 and CDR2 are GTSNPN and SVGIG (reference sequence). This chain's CDR3 is CAWRKRGDTDTQYF. In DNA, the CDR3 is TGTGCCTGGAGAAAGCGGGGGGACACAGATACGCAGTATTTT.